This T cell receptor beta chain was documented in a study of shared clonotypes between healthy human individuals. Study-level background: Sampling drew on donors who were a couple of women and a few men aged 18 to 49.

Regarding the study as a whole: Only blood underwent sampling, and tissue repertoires likely differ. Generally, naive subsets came out with larger estimated richness than memory subsets. An expected dependence of interdonor clonotype sharing on sequencing depth was noted.

Here immunoSEQ multiplex PCR was the method, and the copy in TCRdb shows in-frame clones only, minus some. Of about 1.9 million clones in the sample, 93% were seen once. Concerning this clone: The antigen is undetermined. Other DNA sequences in this sample translate to the same CDR3.

The CDR3 runs 15 residues. CDR1 is SGHDT and CDR2 is YYEEEE in the germline V gene. Trimming cost V 0 bases and J 2 bases; bases outside gene matches: 4. Terminally differentiated effector memory CD45RA+ cells were left out of the naive CD8 fraction, which was CD45RO-negative and positively selected for CCR7. This clonotype was obtained from a man in his late teens or twenties in good health. Some clones in this sample may be carry-over from other donors' samples. Sequenced sample: naive CD8+ T cells from PBMCs. The V call is TRBV5-6, the J call TRBJ2-7, with TRBD1 identical over 8 bases. CDR3: CASSLAGTGPYEQYF. DNA for the CDR3: TGTGCCAGCAGCTTGGCAGGGACAGGTCCCTACGAGCAGTACTTC.